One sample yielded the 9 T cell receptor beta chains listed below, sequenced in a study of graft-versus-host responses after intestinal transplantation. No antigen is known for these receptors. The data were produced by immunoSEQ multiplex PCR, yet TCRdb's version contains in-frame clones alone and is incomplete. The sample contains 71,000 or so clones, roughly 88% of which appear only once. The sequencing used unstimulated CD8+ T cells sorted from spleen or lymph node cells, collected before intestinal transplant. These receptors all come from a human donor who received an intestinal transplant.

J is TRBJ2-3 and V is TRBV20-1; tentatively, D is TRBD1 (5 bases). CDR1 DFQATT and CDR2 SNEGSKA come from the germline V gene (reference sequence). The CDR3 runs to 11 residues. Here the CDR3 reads CSQDTTDTQYF. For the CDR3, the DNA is TGCAGCCAGGACACCACAGATACGCAGTATTTT.

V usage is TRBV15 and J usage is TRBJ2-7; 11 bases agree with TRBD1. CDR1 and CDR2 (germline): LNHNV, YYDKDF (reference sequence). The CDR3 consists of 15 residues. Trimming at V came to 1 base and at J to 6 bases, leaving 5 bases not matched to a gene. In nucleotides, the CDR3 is TGTGCCACCAGCAGAGGATGGGGGACAGGGGGCGAGCAGTACTTC. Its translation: CATSRGWGTGGEQYF. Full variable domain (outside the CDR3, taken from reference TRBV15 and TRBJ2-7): DAMVIQNPRYQVTQFGKPVTLSCSQTLNHNVMYWYQQKSSQAPKLLFHYYDKDFNNEADTPDNFQSRRPNTSFCFLDIRSPGLGDTAMYLCATSRGWGTGGEQYFGPGTRLTVT.

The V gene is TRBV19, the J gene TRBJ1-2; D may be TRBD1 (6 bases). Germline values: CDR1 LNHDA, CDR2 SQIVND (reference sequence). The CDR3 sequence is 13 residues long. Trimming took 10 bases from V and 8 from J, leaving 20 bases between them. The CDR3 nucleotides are TGTGCCATAAACGGGGGGCGCAGAGGGGGCTACACCTTC. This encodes CAINGGRRGGYTF. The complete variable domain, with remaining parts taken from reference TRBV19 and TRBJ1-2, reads DGGITQSPKYLFRKEGQNVTLSCEQNLNHDAMYWYRQDPGQGLRLIYYSQIVNDFQKGDIAEGYSVSREKKESFPLTVTSAQKNPTAFYLCAINGGRRGGYTFGSGTRLTVV.

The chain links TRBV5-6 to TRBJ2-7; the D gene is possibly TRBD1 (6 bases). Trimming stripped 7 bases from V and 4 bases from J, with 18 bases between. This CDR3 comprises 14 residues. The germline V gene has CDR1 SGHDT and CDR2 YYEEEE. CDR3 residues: CASSPPGQTYEQYF. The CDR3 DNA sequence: TGTGCCAGCTCACCCCCGGGACAAACTTACGAGCAGTACTTC.

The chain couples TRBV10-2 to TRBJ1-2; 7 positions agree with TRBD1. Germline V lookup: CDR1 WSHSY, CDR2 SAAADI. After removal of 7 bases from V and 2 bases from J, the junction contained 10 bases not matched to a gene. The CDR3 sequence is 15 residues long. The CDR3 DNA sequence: TGCGCCAGCACCCTCTCGACAGGGAGAAACTATGGCTACACCTTC. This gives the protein CASTLSTGRNYGYTF.

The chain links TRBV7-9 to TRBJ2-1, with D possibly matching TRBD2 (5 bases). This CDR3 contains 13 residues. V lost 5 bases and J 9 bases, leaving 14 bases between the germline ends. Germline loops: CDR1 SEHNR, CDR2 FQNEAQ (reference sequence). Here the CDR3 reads CASSPPGWAEQFF. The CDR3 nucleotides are TGTGCCAGCAGCCCCCCGGGGTGGGCTGAGCAGTTCTTC.

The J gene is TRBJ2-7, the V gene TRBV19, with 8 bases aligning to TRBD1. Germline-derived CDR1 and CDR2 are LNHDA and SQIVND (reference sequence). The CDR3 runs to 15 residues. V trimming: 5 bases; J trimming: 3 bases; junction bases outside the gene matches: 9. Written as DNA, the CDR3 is TGTGCCAGTAGTGTCGGACAGGGTCCTTACTACGAGCAGTACTTC. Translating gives CASSVGQGPYYEQYF.

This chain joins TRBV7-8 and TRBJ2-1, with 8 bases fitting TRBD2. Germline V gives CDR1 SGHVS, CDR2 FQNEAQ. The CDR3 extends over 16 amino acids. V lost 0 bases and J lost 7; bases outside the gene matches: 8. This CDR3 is CASSLAGRGGLNEQFF. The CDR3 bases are TGTGCCAGCAGCTTAGCTGGTCGGGGGGGCCTAAATGAGCAGTTCTTC.

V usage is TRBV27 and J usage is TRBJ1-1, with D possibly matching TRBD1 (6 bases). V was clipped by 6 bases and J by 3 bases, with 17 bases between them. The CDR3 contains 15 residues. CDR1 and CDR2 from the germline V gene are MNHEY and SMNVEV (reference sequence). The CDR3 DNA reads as TGTGCCAGCAGCCCCCTCGGGGGGGGCGACACTGAAGCTTTCTTT. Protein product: CASSPLGGGDTEAFF.